These 22 T cell receptor beta chains originate from one sample sequenced in a study of graft-versus-host responses after intestinal transplantation. Assay used: immunoSEQ multiplex PCR; TCRdb lists only in-frame clones, some missing. There are approximately 70,000 clones in the sample; about nine tenths occur only once, and approximately 6.9% lies in the top ten. The sample here was bone marrow, taken roughly 780 days after intestinal transplantation. The receptors were sampled from a human patient who received an intestinal transplant, so some T cells may come from the graft donor.

The rearrangement uses TRBV9 and TRBJ2-3; 7 nucleotides agree with TRBD2. Germline V gene data show CDR1 as SGDLS and CDR2 as YYNGEE. V lost 2 bases, J lost 4 bases, and 7 bases stayed unmatched. The CDR3 loop spans 15 amino acids. CDR3 region: CASSVGGSGADTQYF. The DNA of the CDR3 is TGTGCCAGCAGCGTGGGCGGGAGTGGCGCAGATACGCAGTATTTT. The full variable domain, rest sourced from reference TRBV9 and TRBJ2-3, is DSGVTQTPKHLITATGQRVTLRCSPRSGDLSVYWYQQSLDQGLQFLIQYYNGEERAKGNILERFSAQQFPDLHSELNLSSLELGDSALYFCASSVGGSGADTQYFGPGTRLTVL.

The V and J genes are TRBV29-1 and TRBJ2-6; 9 nucleotides agree with TRBD1. Germline V gene sequence: CDR1 SQVTM, CDR2 ANQGSEA. The CDR3 has 20 amino acids. V dropped 7 bases and J dropped 3; count of bases not matched to a gene: 22. CDR3 region: CSALDPTPGQGGFGANVLTF. For the CDR3, the DNA is TGCAGCGCCCTGGACCCAACCCCGGGACAGGGTGGGTTTGGGGCCAACGTCCTGACTTTC.

J is TRBJ2-1 and V is TRBV6-1, with TRBD2 matching over 12 bases. The CDR3 consists of 15 residues. The junction had 8 bases not matched to a gene; V was cut back by 6 bases and J by 8 bases. Looked up from germline, CDR1 is MNHNS and CDR2 is SASEGT. CDR3 in amino acids: CASRGLAGGPDEQFF. The CDR3 DNA reads as TGTGCCAGCAGGGGGCTAGCGGGAGGGCCCGATGAGCAGTTCTTC.

The chain uses TRBV5-1 and TRBJ2-1; D uncertain. This CDR3 contains 12 residues. Trimming took 4 bases from V and 4 from J, leaving 6 bases between them. The germline V gene encodes CDR1 SGHRS and CDR2 YFSETQ. CDR3 residues: CASSTEYNEQFF. In DNA form, the CDR3 reads TGCGCCAGCAGCACAGAGTACAATGAGCAGTTCTTC.

This chain connects TRBV5-6 to TRBJ1-3; D ambiguous. CDR1 is SGHDT, CDR2 YYEEEE, per germline. Trimming removed 2 bases from V and 5 bases from J, with 5 bases in between. The CDR3 totals 12 residues. CDR3 DNA sequence: TGTGCCAGCAGCTTATCCCGAAACACCATATATTTT. As protein: CASSLSRNTIYF.

J is TRBJ1-2 and V is TRBV27; tentatively, D is TRBD1 (5 bases). The CDR3 totals 21 residues. Germline CDR1 MNHEY, CDR2 SMNVEV (reference sequence). V lost 2 bases and J lost 1, with 29 bases in between. The chain's CDR3 is CASSLRPRRGLSAGFNYGYTF. CDR3 in DNA: TGTGCCAGCAGTTTACGGCCCAGGAGGGGTCTATCCGCTGGGTTTAACTATGGCTACACCTTC.

As DNA, the CDR3 is TGTGCCAGCAGCTTAGCAGGGACTAGCGACCCCTGGGGGTTTTCAAACATTCAGTACTTC. Protein: CASSLAGTSDPWGFSNIQYF. The J gene is TRBJ2-4, the V gene TRBV7-2, with TRBD2 matching over 10 bases. The CDR3 covers 20 residues. Trimming removed 0 bases from V and 6 bases from J; junction bases left unmatched: 17. Germline CDR1 is SGHTA and CDR2 is FQGNSA. The whole variable domain, filled in from reference TRBV7-2 and TRBJ2-4, reads GAGVSQSPSNKVTEKGKDVELRCDPISGHTALYWYRQSLGQGLEFLIYFQGNSAPDKSGLPSDRFSAERTGGSVSTLTIQRTQQEDSAVYLCASSLAGTSDPWGFSNIQYFGAGTRLSVL.

Written as DNA, the CDR3 is TGTGCCATCAGTGAGTCAGGCTCCAATGAGCAGTTCTTC. This encodes CAISESGSNEQFF. The chain links TRBV10-3 to TRBJ2-1, with D unresolved. The CDR3 loop spans 13 amino acids. Germline V gives CDR1 ENHRY, CDR2 SYGVKD. Trimming took 0 bases from V and 6 from J, leaving 6 bases between them.

V usage is TRBV27 and J usage is TRBJ2-7; 7 positions agree with TRBD2. Germline CDR1 MNHEY, CDR2 SMNVEV (reference sequence). This CDR3 contains 16 residues. J was trimmed by 3 bases and V by 5 bases; bases with no gene match: 13. CDR3 coding DNA: TGTGCCAGCAGTCCCCTTATGGCGGGAGACCACTACGAGCAGTACTTC. It yields the protein CASSPLMAGDHYEQYF.

J is TRBJ2-7 and V is TRBV5-4; 9 bases line up with TRBD1. Trimming at V came to 1 base and at J to 4 bases, leaving 9 bases not matched to a gene. This CDR3 region has 16 residues. CDR1 and CDR2 (germline): SGHNT, YYREEE (reference sequence). This CDR3 reads CASSLPRDRAKYEQYF. In DNA, the CDR3 is TGTGCCAGCAGCTTGCCCCGGGACAGGGCTAAATACGAGCAGTACTTC.

The V and J genes are TRBV6-5 and TRBJ2-3; 9 bases map to TRBD1. There are 15 residues in the CDR3. J was trimmed by 3 bases and V by 5 bases; bases with no gene match: 6. Looked up from germline, CDR1 is MNHEY and CDR2 is SVGAGI. DNA of the CDR3: TGTGCCAGCAGTCGGTCGGGACAGGGAACAGATACGCAGTATTTT. Its protein product is CASSRSGQGTDTQYF.

The rearrangement links TRBV12-5 to TRBJ1-1, with D unresolved. The CDR3 runs to 17 residues. Germline CDR1 is LGHNT and CDR2 is FRNRAP. V shed 5 bases and J shed 1 base, with 20 bases lying between them. The DNA for the CDR3 is TGTGCTAGTGGTCCACTTTCTTTGAGTCACAGGAACACTGAAGCTTTCTTT. It yields the protein CASGPLSLSHRNTEAFF.

The chain carries TRBV11-2 and TRBJ2-1, with D unclear. Trimming removed 5 bases at V and 2 bases at J, with 19 bases between. The CDR3 covers 17 residues. Germline loops: CDR1 SGHAT, CDR2 FQNNGV. The CDR3 loop is CASSLGVRQPAYNEQFF. The CDR3 nucleotides read TGTGCCAGCAGCCTTGGTGTGAGGCAACCAGCCTACAATGAGCAGTTCTTC.

This sequence joins TRBV7-6 and TRBJ2-5, with a weak D call TRBD1 (6 bases). The CDR3 contains 14 residues. CDR1 is SGHVS, CDR2 FNYEAQ, per germline. Trimming removed 4 bases at V and 1 base at J, with 10 bases between. CDR3 loop: CASSSPDSQETQYF. DNA for the CDR3: TGTGCCAGCAGCTCCCCGGACAGCCAAGAGACCCAGTACTTC.

This clone is medium-sized in the sample. This chain links TRBV11-2 with TRBJ2-3, with TRBD2 matching over 11 bases. V lost 2 bases and J lost 3; bases outside the gene matches: 4. From germline, CDR1 is SGHAT and CDR2 FQNNGV. The CDR3 spans 16 residues. The CDR3 sequence is CASSLLAGGRTDTQYF. The CDR3 region has the DNA TGTGCCAGCAGCTTACTAGCGGGAGGTCGGACAGATACGCAGTATTTT.

The chain combines TRBV27 with TRBJ2-7, with D perhaps being TRBD1 or TRBD2 (7 bases each). V shed 3 bases and J shed 7 bases, with 16 bases lying between them. The CDR3 loop spans 14 amino acids. Germline values: CDR1 MNHEY, CDR2 SMNVEV (reference sequence). In nucleotides, the CDR3 is TGTGCCAGCAGTTTGGGAGGGGGCTCGAGGGAGCAGTACTTC. Its translation: CASSLGGGSREQYF.

The genes are TRBV27 and TRBJ1-1; TRBD1 agrees at 8 bases. The V gene's germline CDR1 is MNHEY and CDR2 SMNVEV (reference sequence). The CDR3 has 13 residues. Trimming took 6 bases from V and 12 from J; bases not matched to a gene: 12. Here the CDR3 reads CASRPILDRVTFF. Here the CDR3 DNA reads TGTGCCAGCAGACCCATCCTGGACAGGGTTACTTTCTTT.

The V and J genes are TRBV10-1 and TRBJ2-7, with 7 bases aligning to TRBD2. This CDR3 comprises 15 residues. The germline gives CDR1 WNHNN, CDR2 SYGVQD (reference sequence). V shed 4 bases and J 2 bases; nucleotides not matched to a gene: 8. The CDR3 is CASSVGAGVPYEQYF. The CDR3 DNA reads as TGCGCCAGCAGTGTTGGGGCGGGAGTTCCCTACGAGCAGTACTTC.

V is TRBV9 and J is TRBJ2-1; D could derive from TRBD1 or TRBD2 (5 bases each). The CDR3 contains 14 residues. Germline-derived CDR1 and CDR2 are SGDLS and YYNGEE. Trimming shortened V by 0 bases and J by 8 bases, and 12 bases separated the two germline ends. The CDR3 protein is CASSVETGPDEQFF. DNA of the CDR3: TGTGCCAGCAGCGTAGAAACGGGACCGGATGAGCAGTTCTTC.

This clone was seen just once. The chain recombines TRBV12-5 with TRBJ2-7; D is unclear. The germline CDR1 and CDR2 sequences are LGHNT and FRNRAP. V lost 6 bases and J lost 4, with 10 bases in between. The CDR3 length is 12 residues. In DNA form, the CDR3 reads TGTGCTAGTGGCCCCCAAAGATACGAGCAGTACTTC. It encodes CASGPQRYEQYF.

The chain is built from TRBV27 and TRBJ1-6; weak D call: TRBD1 (5 bases). The CDR3 is 16 amino acids. In germline, CDR1 is MNHEY, CDR2 SMNVEV (reference sequence). Deletions cut 6 bases from V and 8 bases from J, with 20 bases between. The CDR3 sequence: CASRSLGEGVDSPLHF. The CDR3 DNA is TGTGCCAGCAGATCCCTGGGGGAAGGGGTAGATTCACCCCTCCACTTT.

V usage is TRBV18 and J usage is TRBJ1-5; no clear D. This CDR3 has 14 residues. Germline V gives CDR1 KGHSH, CDR2 LQKENI. V was shortened by 5 bases and J by 5 bases, with 13 bases between the two germline ends. The CDR3 is CASSSQPGHQPQHF. CDR3 DNA: TGTGCCAGCTCATCACAGCCAGGCCATCAGCCCCAGCATTTT.